This section outlines one TCR beta chain sequence together with its context. Patients selected for sequencing had displayed CD8+CD57+ cell expansion by flow cytometry. TCR beta VDJ combinations and CDR3 sequences were profiled from genomic DNA. TCRdb used MiXCR to reprocess the reads, holding one entry per CDR3 protein. Of roughly 500,000 distinct CDR3 sequences listed, roughly a third were seen once; the top ten hold around 0.82%. The sample belongs to a study of CD8+CD57+ T cells in acquired aplastic anemia. Study-wide context: Yields of DNA that came from sorted CD4+ and CD8+ cells averaged 3.2 ug.

This receptor was taken from a human donor with aplastic anemia. What was sequenced was sorted CD4+, CD8+, or CD8+CD57+ T cells (not recorded which) from PBMCs.

CDR3 sequence (DNA): TGTGCCTGGGGACAGATGAACACTGAAGCTTTCTTT. It encodes CAWGQMNTEAFF. The chain carries TRBV30 and TRBJ1-1; D is possibly TRBD1 (6 bases). The CDR3 runs to 12 residues. Germline V CDR1 and CDR2: GTSNPN, SVGIG (reference sequence). The ends were cut back, 5 bases at V and 0 bases at J, with 7 bases in the middle. Full variable domain (remainder filled in from reference TRBV30 and TRBJ1-1): SQTIHQWPATLVQPVGSPLSLECTVEGTSNPNLYWYRQAAGRGLQLLFYSVGIGQISSEVPQNLSASRPQDRQFILSSKKLLLSDSGFYLCAWGQMNTEAFFGQGTRLTVV.